A selection of T cell receptor beta chains follows, all from one sample in a study of shared clonotypes between healthy human individuals. Some clones are missing from TCRdb's copy, which holds only in-frame ones; the method was immunoSEQ multiplex PCR. The sample has around 700,000 clones, about 91% seen once. What was sequenced was naive CD8+ T cells sorted from blood. These receptors were taken from a man under 40 in good health. CDR3s include the opening cysteine and the closing phenylalanine or tryptophan. D genes are given only for firm matches. The size of a clone is reported for some rows only, either as once, few or many, or as a class for expanded clones.

V	J	size	length	D	CDR3	DNA
TRBV28	TRBJ2-7	NA	13	NA	CASSAGWAYEQYF	TGTGCCAGCAGCGCGGGGTGGGCCTACGAGCAGTACTTC
TRBV2	TRBJ2-1	NA	15	NA	CASSEGVVVGNEQFF	TGTGCCAGCAGTGAAGGGGTTGTGGTAGGCAATGAGCAGTTCTTC
TRBV5-5	TRBJ1-3	NA	14	TRBD1	CASSPTGAGNTIYF	TGTGCCAGCAGCCCGACAGGGGCTGGAAACACCATATATTTT
TRBV5-1	TRBJ2-7	NA	15	NA	CASKVEEGSTYEQYF	TGCGCCAGCAAGGTGGAGGAGGGTTCAACCTACGAGCAGTACTTC
TRBV6-1	TRBJ2-7	NA	13	NA	CASSSVPTYEQYF	TGTGCCAGCAGCTCTGTTCCGACCTACGAGCAGTACTTC
TRBV25-1	TRBJ2-5	NA	14	TRBD2	CASRVSGSLETQYF	TGTGCCAGCAGGGTGAGCGGGAGTCTAGAGACCCAGTACTTC
TRBV30	TRBJ1-5	NA	15	TRBD1	CAWTPGTGGTQPQHF	TGTGCCTGGACCCCCGGGACAGGGGGCACTCAGCCCCAGCATTTT
TRBV7-8	TRBJ2-2	NA	17	TRBD1	CASPIGGGLTNTGELFF	TGTGCCAGCCCCATAGGGGGCGGGTTGACGAACACCGGGGAGCTGTTTTTT
TRBV11-2	TRBJ2-1	once	16	TRBD1	CASSLAGTGVNNEQFF	TGTGCCAGCAGCTTAGCCGGGACAGGGGTAAACAATGAGCAGTTCTTC
TRBV15	TRBJ2-3	NA	15	NA	CATQIASATTDTQYF	TGTGCCACCCAAATCGCCAGTGCTACAACAGATACGCAGTATTTT
TRBV27	TRBJ2-7	NA	16	TRBD1	CASSLSTGTVTYEQYF	TGTGCCAGCAGTTTATCTACCGGGACAGTTACCTACGAGCAGTACTTC
TRBV30	TRBJ2-2	NA	11	NA	CAWSNGGELFF	TGTGCCTGGAGTAATGGCGGGGAGCTGTTTTTT
TRBV27	TRBJ2-1	once	15	TRBD2	CASREDSGGYNEQFF	TGTGCCAGCAGGGAAGACAGCGGGGGGTACAATGAGCAGTTCTTC
TRBV14	TRBJ2-1	NA	19	NA	CASSRPSLRGLISPNEQFF	TGTGCCAGCAGCCGGCCATCTCTGAGAGGCTTGATATCCCCCAATGAGCAGTTCTTC
TRBV27	TRBJ2-7	NA	15	TRBD2	CASSFSGRAALEQYF	TGTGCCAGCAGTTTTAGCGGGAGGGCCGCTTTGGAGCAGTACTTC
TRBV29-1	TRBJ1-1	NA	13	NA	CSVEHQGFSEAFF	TGCAGCGTTGAACACCAGGGATTCTCTGAAGCTTTCTTT
TRBV7-7	TRBJ2-1	NA	13	NA	CASSFGRGNEQFF	TGTGCTAGCAGCTTTGGCAGGGGTAATGAGCAGTTCTTC
TRBV18	TRBJ2-1	NA	15	NA	CASSPPDSSYNEQFF	TGTGCCAGCTCACCACCGGACAGCTCCTACAATGAGCAGTTCTTC
TRBV27	TRBJ2-7	NA	12	NA	CASSFLNYEQYF	TGTGCCAGCAGTTTCCTGAACTACGAGCAGTACTTC
TRBV5-1	TRBJ2-5	once	14	NA	CASRVRGQQETQYF	TGCGCCAGCAGAGTGAGAGGACAGCAAGAGACCCAGTACTTC
TRBV7-9	TRBJ2-1	NA	16	TRBD2	CASRAGPYRGLNEQFF	TGTGCCAGCCGAGCGGGACCATACCGAGGTCTAAATGAGCAGTTCTTC
TRBV27	TRBJ2-3	NA	18	TRBD2	CASSLSPAGVGKTDTQYF	TGTGCCAGCAGTTTATCCCCAGCGGGAGTCGGGAAGACAGATACGCAGTATTTT